The 18 T cell receptor beta chains in this list originate from one sample, sequenced in a study of blood T cell repertoires in COVID-19. Profiled with immunoSEQ multiplex PCR; TCRdb holds only in-frame clones, not every one. The sample carries about 160,000 clones, roughly 90% recorded once. Sequencing used PBMCs or T cells enriched from blood (not recorded which). The receptors were gathered from a woman in her fifties or sixties who had recovered from COVID-19.

V is TRBV7-9 and J is TRBJ1-4, with 7 bases identical to TRBD1. The length of the CDR3 is 17 residues. Unmatched junction bases numbered 6, after V lost 2 bases and J lost 0 bases. The V gene's germline CDR1 is SEHNR and CDR2 FQNEAQ (reference sequence). In nucleotides, the CDR3 is TGTGCCAGCAGCTTAACCCCGACAGGGACAACTAATGAAAAACTGTTTTTT. Its translation: CASSLTPTGTTNEKLFF.

This chain links TRBV7-8 with TRBJ2-1; 10 bases are shared with TRBD1. J lost 6 bases, V lost 5 bases, and 7 bases had no gene match. The germline CDR1 and CDR2 sequences are SGHVS and FQNEAQ. This CDR3 is built from 15 residues. Here the CDR3 DNA reads TGTGCCAGCAGCGCGACAGGGGGCCACCTCAATGAGCAGTTCTTC. Its translation is CASSATGGHLNEQFF. Combining the CDR3 with reference TRBV7-8 and TRBJ2-1 gives the whole variable domain GAGVSQSPRYKVAKRGQDVALRCDPISGHVSLFWYQQALGQGPEFLTYFQNEAQLDKSGLPSDRFFAERPEGSVSTLKIQRTQQEDSAVYLCASSATGGHLNEQFFGPGTRLTVL.

The chain has TRBV4-3 and TRBJ1-5; D gene uncertain. The V gene lost 4 bases and the J gene lost 2 bases, with 9 bases spanning the gap. Per the germline V gene, CDR1 is LGHNA and CDR2 is YSLEER. The CDR3 length is 14 residues. The CDR3 coding sequence is TGCGCCAGCAGCCTGGAAGGAGGCAATCAGCCCCAGCATTTT. Protein: CASSLEGGNQPQHF.

The CDR3 loop reads CASSLGGSSSYNSPLHF. CDR3 DNA: TGTGCCAGCAGCTTAGGAGGCAGCAGCTCCTATAATTCACCCCTCCACTTT. This chain joins TRBV7-8 and TRBJ1-6, with D unclear. Germline V gene sequence: CDR1 SGHVS, CDR2 FQNEAQ. This CDR3 spans 17 amino acids. Deletions cut 1 base from V and 0 bases from J, with 10 bases between.

V and J are TRBV5-4 and TRBJ2-7, with D perhaps TRBD2 (7 bases). The germline V gene has CDR1 SGHNT and CDR2 YYREEE (reference sequence). The germline V and J ends were trimmed by 0 bases and 0 bases, with 10 bases remaining between them. The CDR3 is 15 amino acids. For the CDR3, the DNA is TGTGCCAGCAGCTTGGGGGGGGGCGTCTCCTACGAGCAGTACTTC. Translation: CASSLGGGVSYEQYF. Supplemented by reference TRBV5-4 and TRBJ2-7, the full variable domain reads ETGVTQSPTHLIKTRGQQVTLRCSSQSGHNTVSWYQQALGQGPQFIFQYYREEENGRGNFPPRFSGLQFPNYSSELNVNALELDDSALYLCASSLGGGVSYEQYFGPGTRLTVT.

J is TRBJ1-1 and V is TRBV11-3; 7 bases are shared with TRBD1. V was clipped by 6 bases and J by 1 base; unmatched bases: 2. Germline V lookup: CDR1 SGHNT, CDR2 YENEEA. The CDR3 totals 13 residues. The CDR3 loop is CASRGQQNTEAFF. Written as DNA, the CDR3 is TGTGCCAGCAGGGGACAGCAGAACACTGAAGCTTTCTTT. The full variable domain, rest sourced from reference TRBV11-3 and TRBJ1-1, is EAGVVQSPRYKIIEKKQPVAFWCNPISGHNTLYWYLQNLGQGPELLIRYENEEAVDDSQLPKDRFSAERLKGVDSTLKIQPAELGDSAVYLCASRGQQNTEAFFGQGTRLTVV.

The rearrangement joins TRBV3-1 (or the pseudogene TRBV3-2) to TRBJ2-7; 8 bases line up with TRBD1. V lost 4 bases and J lost 6; bases outside the gene matches: 14. The CDR3 extends over 16 amino acids. Germline V gives CDR1 LGHDT, CDR2 YNNKEL (reference sequence). The CDR3: CASSRGGGQGRSEQYF. Written as DNA, the CDR3 is TGTGCCAGCAGCCGAGGGGGAGGACAGGGACGCTCCGAGCAGTACTTC.

The gene calls are TRBV7-9 and TRBJ1-1, with 9 bases identical to TRBD1. CDR1 and CDR2 from the germline V gene are SEHNR and FQNEAQ (reference sequence). The CDR3 has 15 amino acids. V shed 4 bases, J shed 5 bases, and the junction held 8 bases outside the gene matches. CDR3 DNA: TGTGCCAGCAGCTGGGACAGGGTAACGGGAACTGAAGCTTTCTTT. This sequence encodes CASSWDRVTGTEAFF.

This clone was detected only a few times. The chain has TRBV2 and TRBJ2-7, with D tentatively TRBD2 (5 bases). CDR1 is SNHLY, CDR2 FYNNEI, per germline. CDR3 length: 13 amino acids. Trimming pared 3 bases from V and 6 bases from J, leaving 12 bases between. The CDR3 DNA follows: TGTGCCAGCAGTGAGCCTCGGAGGAGCGAGCAGTACTTC. Translating gives CASSEPRRSEQYF.

This clone appeared a single time. The chain is built from TRBV30 and TRBJ1-4, with D possibly matching TRBD1 (5 bases). CDR3 length: 14 amino acids. Looked up from germline, CDR1 is GTSNPN and CDR2 is SVGIG (reference sequence). V was shortened by 0 bases and J by 10 bases, with 15 bases between the two germline ends. CDR3 residues: CAWSVQDPSGKLFF. The CDR3 nucleotides read TGTGCCTGGAGTGTACAGGACCCCTCCGGAAAACTGTTTTTT.

This clone was found once. The J gene is TRBJ2-1, the V gene TRBV4-1; a possible D gene is TRBD2 (6 bases). The germline gives CDR1 MGHRA, CDR2 YSYEKL. Trimming shortened V by 0 bases and J by 10 bases, and 19 bases separated the two germline ends. This CDR3 contains 16 residues. CDR3 coding DNA: TGCGCCAGCAGCCAAGAACAGACTAGTGCCGAGGGCGAGCAGTTCTTC. Its protein is CASSQEQTSAEGEQFF.

J is TRBJ1-2 and V is TRBV25-1, with D hard to call. V gave up 4 bases and J gave up 9 bases, with 12 bases separating them. This CDR3 is built from 12 residues. The V gene's germline CDR1 is MGHDK and CDR2 SYGVNS. The CDR3 region is CASSGETSRYTF. The CDR3 bases are TGTGCCAGCAGTGGGGAGACAAGCCGCTACACCTTC.

V usage is TRBV7-2 and J usage is TRBJ1-5; D is perhaps TRBD1 (6 bases). Germline V lookup: CDR1 SGHTA, CDR2 FQGNSA. The V and J ends lost 2 bases and 2 bases respectively, with 10 bases between them. There are 15 residues in the CDR3. CDR3 loop: CASSLRQVGNQPQHF. The DNA for the CDR3 is TGTGCCAGCAGCTTAAGACAGGTCGGCAATCAGCCCCAGCATTTT.

This chain uses TRBV12-3 or TRBV12-4 with TRBJ2-4, with D possibly being TRBD2 (6 bases). The length of the CDR3 is 13 residues. Trimming took off 6 bases at V and 8 bases at J, with 14 bases between the two ends. CDR3 DNA sequence: TGTGCCAGCAGCCCATGGAGGGTGGACATTCAGTACTTC. It specifies CASSPWRVDIQYF.

This clone was picked up a small number of times. The chain combines TRBV5-4 with TRBJ2-7, with D possibly being TRBD1 (5 bases). V gave up 0 bases and J gave up 7 bases, with 11 bases separating them. Per germline, CDR1 SGHNT and CDR2 YYREEE (reference sequence). This CDR3 has 13 residues. CDR3 nucleotides: TGTGCCAGCAGCTTGGGCAGGGTGGAGGAGCAGTACTTC. Its protein product is CASSLGRVEEQYF.

This clone was seen more than once but under ten times. The chain is built from TRBV7-8 and TRBJ2-5, with 16 bases matching TRBD2. This CDR3 has 19 residues. V was pared by 1 base and J by 1 base, with 6 bases of the junction left unmatched. In germline, CDR1 is SGHVS, CDR2 FQNEAQ. The CDR3 DNA reads TGTGCCAGCAGCTTAGGAGGGGGACTAGCGGGAGGGTTCCAAGAGACCCAGTACTTC. Translation: CASSLGGGLAGGFQETQYF.

V is TRBV19 and J is TRBJ2-1, with 12 bases matching TRBD2. The CDR3 spans 17 residues. After removal of 4 bases from V and 5 bases from J, the junction contained 9 bases not matched to a gene. The germline gives CDR1 LNHDA, CDR2 SQIVND (reference sequence). The CDR3 reads CASSSYSGLAGNNEQFF. In DNA, the CDR3 is TGTGCCAGTAGTAGCTACAGTGGACTAGCGGGGAACAATGAGCAGTTCTTC.

This chain connects TRBV19 to TRBJ1-5; 8 bases line up with TRBD1. Per germline, CDR1 LNHDA and CDR2 SQIVND (reference sequence). The CDR3 consists of 17 residues. With 2 bases clipped from V and 7 bases from J, the junction kept 13 bases outside the gene matches. The CDR3 sequence is CASSIQHQGAPKQPQHF. DNA of the CDR3: TGTGCCAGTAGTATACAACACCAGGGGGCCCCGAAGCAGCCCCAGCATTTT.